Listed below are T cell receptor beta chains from one sample, sequenced in a study of shared clonotypes between healthy human individuals. The repertoire was sequenced with immunoSEQ multiplex PCR; TCRdb's copy has only in-frame clones and lacks some. The table lists roughly 500,000 clones, about 72% of them singletons. Material for sequencing was PBMCs. All receptors derive from a woman aged 40 to 49 in good health. Some clones in this sample may be carry-over from other donors' samples. Each CDR3 is given with its conserved first and last residue. The D gene is left open where the match is weak. Clone size is given for some rows only: seen once, a few or many times, or a class if the clone is expanded.

>.|TRBJ2-2|.|TRBV9
TGTGCCAGCACCCAGACACAGAACACCGGGGAGCTGTTTTTT
CASTQTQNTGELFF
>.|TRBJ2-5|.|TRBV13
TGTGCCAGCAGCCTCCAGGGGTACCAAGAGACCCAGTACTTC
CASSLQGYQETQYF
>TRBD2|TRBJ2-1|.|TRBV5-4
TGTGCCAGCAGCTCTGGACTAGCGGGAGGAGAGGAGCAGTTCTTC
CASSSGLAGGEEQFF
>.|TRBJ1-2|.|TRBV9
TGTGCCAGCAGCGAAGGGGGAGGCGACGGTAACTATGGCTACACCTTC
CASSEGGGDGNYGYTF
>TRBD2|TRBJ2-1|many|TRBV2
TGTGCCAGCAGTCTTCCCGGGGGACTAGCGGGACCCCTAAATGAGCAGTTCTTC
CASSLPGGLAGPLNEQFF
>.|TRBJ2-5|.|TRBV2
TGTGCCAGCAGTGAACGGAGGGTTGAGACCCAGTACTTC
CASSERRVETQYF
>.|TRBJ2-3|.|TRBV19
TGTGCCAGTAGTAGACGGGAGTTTAACACAGATACGCAGTATTTT
CASSRREFNTDTQYF
>.|TRBJ2-6|.|TRBV30
TGTGCCAGTCCCCGGAGGGGCGGGTCAGCCTCCGAGTTGTCTGGGGCCAACGTCCTGACTTTC
CASPRRGGSASELSGANVLTF
>.|TRBJ2-7|few|TRBV11-2
TGTGCCAGCAGCTCCCCTGGAGCTGGGGGCCGGTACTTC
CASSSPGAGGRYF
>.|TRBJ1-1|.|TRBV7-3
TGTGCCAGCAGCGTACAGGGTGGGGCCACTGAAGCTTTCTTT
CASSVQGGATEAFF
>.|TRBJ2-3|.|TRBV9
TGTGCCAGCAGCTTTGGGCCAGGGGCTATCACAGATACGCAGTATTTT
CASSFGPGAITDTQYF
>.|TRBJ2-7|.|TRBV4-3
TGCGCCAGCAGCCAAGAGATCGGGAGTTCCGGCGAGCAGTACTTC
CASSQEIGSSGEQYF
>TRBD1|TRBJ1-2|few|TRBV18
TGTGCCAGCTCACCAGACAGGGGTCGTGGCTACACCTTC
CASSPDRGRGYTF
>.|TRBJ1-5|.|TRBV6-1
TGTGCCAGCAGTGCTCGAGACTGGGACAGCAATCAGCCCCAGCATTTT
CASSARDWDSNQPQHF
>.|TRBJ2-1|.|TRBV5-1
TGCGCCAGCAGCTTGGTCGGGGGAGGCTCCTACAATGAGCAGTTCTTC
CASSLVGGGSYNEQFF
>.|TRBJ2-2|.|TRBV9
TGTGCCAGCAGCGTAGGAGGGGCCGGGGGCACCGGGGAGCTGTTTTTT
CASSVGGAGGTGELFF
>.|TRBJ2-1|few|TRBV5-1
TGCGCCAGCGCCCCCCGATCGGGAGACCCCTACAATGAGCAGTTCTTC
CASAPRSGDPYNEQFF
>.|TRBJ2-3|.|TRBV11-3
TGTGCCAGCAGCTTAGCCGGGGACCCCACAGATACGCAGTATTTT
CASSLAGDPTDTQYF
>TRBD2|TRBJ2-3|.|TRBV5-4
TGTGCCAGCAGCCTCGGACTAGCGGGAGCGACGAGGGATACGCAGTATTTT
CASSLGLAGATRDTQYF
>.|TRBJ2-1|.|TRBV18
TGTGCCAGCTCACCAAGGCAGGGTTCCAATGGTGAGCAGTTCTTC
CASSPRQGSNGEQFF
>.|TRBJ1-2|few|TRBV30
TGTGCCTGGAGCCCCGGCAGGGTGAGATATGGCTACACCTTC
CAWSPGRVRYGYTF
>TRBD1|TRBJ2-1|.|TRBV9
TGTGCCAGCAGCGCCTCGGGACAGAATGAGCAGTTCTTC
CASSASGQNEQFF
>.|TRBJ1-5|.|TRBV7-9
TGTGCCAGCAGCTTAGGAGGGTACAGCAATCAGCCCCAGCATTTT
CASSLGGYSNQPQHF
>.|TRBJ2-2|.|TRBV7-2
TGTGCCAGCCGTAGTGGGGCTGCGGCCGGGGAGCTGTTTTTT
CASRSGAAAGELFF
>.|TRBJ1-5|.|TRBV10-3
TGTGCCATCAGTGGGGGACCGGACAATCAGCCCCAGCATTTT
CAISGGPDNQPQHF
>TRBD1|TRBJ2-7|.|TRBV5-6
TGTGCCAGCAGCGACGACAGGGACTACGAGCAGTACTTC
CASSDDRDYEQYF
>TRBD1|TRBJ2-2|.|TRBV19
TGTGCCACGGATCGAGACAGGGCCGGGGAGCTGTTTTTT
CATDRDRAGELFF
>.|TRBJ2-1|.|TRBV10-1
TGCGCCAGCAGTGAGTCGAGGCGTCTTACGGGGAATGAGCAGTTCTTC
CASSESRRLTGNEQFF
>TRBD2|TRBJ2-5|.|TRBV4-2
TGTGCCAGCAGCCAGGCGGGACTAGCGGGGCTTGGCGAAGAGACCCAGTACTTC
CASSQAGLAGLGEETQYF
>.|TRBJ2-1|.|TRBV27
TGTGCCAGCAGTTGGGGAGTTTACAATGAGCAGTTCTTC
CASSWGVYNEQFF
>TRBD1|TRBJ1-4|few|TRBV4-3
TGCGCCAGCAGCCAAGAGGGGACAGGGTGGACTAATGAAAAACTGTTTTTT
CASSQEGTGWTNEKLFF
>TRBD2|TRBJ2-2|.|TRBV2
TGTGCCAGCAGTGATTTTGCGGGAGAGACCGGGGAGCTGGTTTTT
CASSDFAGETGELVF
>TRBD2|TRBJ2-3|few|TRBV7-2
TGTGCCAGCAGCTCTGGACTAGCGAGCACAGATACGCAGTATTTT
CASSSGLASTDTQYF
>.|TRBJ1-4|.|TRBV5-1
TGCGCCAGCAGCTTGGCCGTAGGACAAGCTGAAAAACTGTTTTTT
CASSLAVGQAEKLFF
>.|TRBJ2-1|.|TRBV29-1
TGCAGCTCGACCGGGACTTTCATCAATGAGCAGTTCTTC
CSSTGTFINEQFF
>TRBD1|TRBJ2-4|.|TRBV29-1
TGCAGCGTTGGGGTGGGACAGGGAGACATTCAGTACTTC
CSVGVGQGDIQYF
>TRBD2|TRBJ2-2|.|TRBV14
TGTGCCAGCAGCCATAAGAGCGGGAGGTTGTCCGGGGAGCTGTTTTTT
CASSHKSGRLSGELFF
>.|TRBJ1-4|.|TRBV4-3
TGCGCCAGCAGCACCTCAGGGGCAACTAATGAAAAACTGTTTTTT
CASSTSGATNEKLFF